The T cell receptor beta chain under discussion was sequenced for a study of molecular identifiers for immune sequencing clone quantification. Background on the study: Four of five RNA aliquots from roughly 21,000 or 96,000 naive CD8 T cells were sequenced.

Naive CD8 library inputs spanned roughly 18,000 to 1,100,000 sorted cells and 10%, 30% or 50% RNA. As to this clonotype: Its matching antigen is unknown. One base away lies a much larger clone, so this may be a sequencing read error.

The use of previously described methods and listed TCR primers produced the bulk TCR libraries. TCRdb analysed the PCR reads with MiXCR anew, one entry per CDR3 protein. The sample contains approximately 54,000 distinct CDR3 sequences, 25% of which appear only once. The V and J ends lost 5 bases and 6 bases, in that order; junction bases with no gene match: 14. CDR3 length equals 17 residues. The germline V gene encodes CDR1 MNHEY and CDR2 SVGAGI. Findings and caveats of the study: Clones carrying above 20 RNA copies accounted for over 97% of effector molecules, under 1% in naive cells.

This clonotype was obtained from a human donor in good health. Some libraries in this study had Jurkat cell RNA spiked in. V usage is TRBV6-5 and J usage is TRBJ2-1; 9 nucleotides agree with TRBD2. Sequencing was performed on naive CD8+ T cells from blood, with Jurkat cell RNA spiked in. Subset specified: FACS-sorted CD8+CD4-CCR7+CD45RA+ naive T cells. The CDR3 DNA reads TGTGCCAGCAGTCCCGTGGTAGCGGGGGACCTTTGCAATGAGCAGTTCTTC. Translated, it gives CASSPVVAGDLCNEQFF.